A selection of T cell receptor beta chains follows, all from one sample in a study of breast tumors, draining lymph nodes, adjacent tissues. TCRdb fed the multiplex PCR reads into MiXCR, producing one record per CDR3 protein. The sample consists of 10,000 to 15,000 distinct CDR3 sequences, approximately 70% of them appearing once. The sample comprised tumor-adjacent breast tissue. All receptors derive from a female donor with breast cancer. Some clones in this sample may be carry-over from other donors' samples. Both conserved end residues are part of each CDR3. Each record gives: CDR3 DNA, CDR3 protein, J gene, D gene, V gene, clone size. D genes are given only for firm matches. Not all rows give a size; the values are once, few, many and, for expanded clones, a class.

TGTGCCAGCAGCTCAGACCCTCTTATGGGGTCCTCCTACGAGCAGTACTTC | CASSSDPLMGSSYEQYF | TRBJ2-7 | . | TRBV5-6 | .
TGTGCCAGCAGTTACCGACTAGCGCGGAACGTAGGGAATGAGCAGTTCTTC | CASSYRLARNVGNEQFF | TRBJ2-1 | TRBD2 | TRBV6-6 | many
TGTGCCAGCAGCGAGGGGACAGGCACAGATACGCAGTATTTT | CASSEGTGTDTQYF | TRBJ2-3 | TRBD1 | TRBV11-2 | .
TGCAGTGCTAGGACTTTAGCGGGAGAGGGGGTCTACGAGCAGTACTTC | CSARTLAGEGVYEQYF | TRBJ2-7 | TRBD2 | TRBV20-1 | .
TGTGCCAGCAGCCTGGACAGGGGCGAGCAGTACTTC | CASSLDRGEQYF | TRBJ2-7 | TRBD1 | TRBV7-8 | .
TGCGCCAGCAGTGCAACGGGACAGGGGAATTCACCCCTCCACTTT | CASSATGQGNSPLHF | TRBJ1-6 | TRBD1 | TRBV10-2 | .
TGTGCCACCAGCAGAGAAACCCTAGCGGGAGGGGGCACAGATACGCAGTATTTT | CATSRETLAGGGTDTQYF | TRBJ2-3 | TRBD2 | TRBV15 | medium-sized
TGCGCCAGCCACGAGGTGTACGAGCAGTACTTC | CASHEVYEQYF | TRBJ2-7 | . | TRBV5-1 | .
TGTGCCAGCAGACAGACATCCGGCACAGATACGCAGTATTTT | CASRQTSGTDTQYF | TRBJ2-3 | . | TRBV6-5 | .
TGTGCCAGCAGACACAGCAATCAGCCCCAGCATTTT | CASRHSNQPQHF | TRBJ1-5 | . | TRBV12-3/TRBV12-4 | once